These T cell receptor beta chains were read from a single sample in a study of molecular identifiers for immune sequencing clone quantification. One entry per CDR3 protein results from TCRdb running MiXCR on the PCR reads. This table has over 8,000 distinct CDR3 sequences, roughly 18% appearing once. Sample: naive CD8+ T cells from blood, with Jurkat cell RNA spiked in. The receptors here all came from a human donor in good health. Some libraries in this study had Jurkat cell RNA spiked in. Each CDR3 is given without its conserved first and last residue. The D gene is left open where the match is weak.

V	J	D	CDR3
TRBV4-1	TRBJ2-7	-	ASSFTEGAEQY
TRBV7-2	TRBJ2-1	-	ASSLRNYNEQF
TRBV29-1	TRBJ2-1	TRBD2	SVEAGAGNEQF
TRBV11-1	TRBJ2-3	-	ASSPWGTDTQY
TRBV11-2	TRBJ2-1	-	ASTGGLAAYNEQF
TRBV28	TRBJ1-6	-	ASSPFGDWNSPLH
TRBV7-8	TRBJ1-5	TRBD1	ASSTASGTGIPFHQPQH
TRBV2	TRBJ2-2	-	ASSAPDTGELF
TRBV3-1	TRBJ2-2	TRBD2	ASTGGPLNTGELF
TRBV7-7	TRBJ2-7	-	ASSFRVGEEQY
TRBV20-1	TRBJ2-3	-	SADGTNNTSTDTQY
TRBV12-5	TRBJ1-1	-	ASGLAGLTEAF
TRBV12-3/TRBV12-4	TRBJ1-5	-	ASSITTGPNQPQH
TRBV18	TRBJ2-3	TRBD2	ASSPSGGSTDTQY
TRBV5-4	TRBJ2-7	-	ASSWAPDREQY
TRBV15	TRBJ2-3	TRBD2	ATSRELAGVLGTDTQY
TRBV9	TRBJ1-1	-	ASSTQDGNTEAF
TRBV29-1	TRBJ2-7	-	SVVFDYEQY
TRBV12-3/TRBV12-4	TRBJ2-1	-	ASRTSYNEQF
TRBV5-6	TRBJ1-1	-	ASSLRQVLRNTEAF
TRBV27	TRBJ1-5	-	ASRLDSFGNQPQH
TRBV27	TRBJ2-6	-	ASRGTGANVLT
TRBV5-1	TRBJ2-7	TRBD2	ASRSGYSGSLGEQY
TRBV27	TRBJ2-7	-	ASSPGRYEQY
TRBV12-3/TRBV12-4	TRBJ1-2	TRBD1	ASRGQGAGYT
TRBV7-9	TRBJ1-5	-	ASSEWGDNQPQH
TRBV6-5	TRBJ2-1	-	ASSDRDNNNNEQF
TRBV11-2	TRBJ2-1	TRBD2	ASSLAAGEYNEQF
TRBV6-5	TRBJ2-7	-	ASSYSKAGGEQY
TRBV11-3	TRBJ2-1	TRBD2	ASNSREGRNEQF
TRBV7-2	TRBJ2-3	-	ASSSRRVTIADTQY
TRBV14	TRBJ2-1	-	ASSQAGGRGNEQF
TRBV27	TRBJ1-6	-	ASSSKAGKDSPLH
TRBV7-2	TRBJ2-7	-	ASSLGTGGLSSYEQY
TRBV23-1	TRBJ2-5	-	ASNLPVGLRETQY
TRBV7-8	TRBJ1-1	-	ASSLQHYTEAF
TRBV11-2	TRBJ1-4	-	ASSSEAPATNEKLF
TRBV7-6	TRBJ2-7	-	ASSPTGSYEQY
TRBV20-1	TRBJ2-7	TRBD2	SALGLAGALNWYEQY
TRBV7-9	TRBJ1-1	-	ASRETPRGRGGTEAF
TRBV11-3	TRBJ2-1	TRBD1	ASSLGTGTYNEQF
TRBV18	TRBJ2-4	-	ASSPPVGTLAKNIQY
TRBV4-1	TRBJ1-1	-	ASSQEWTMNTEAF
TRBV5-1	TRBJ2-7	TRBD1	ASSFTGQGASYEQY